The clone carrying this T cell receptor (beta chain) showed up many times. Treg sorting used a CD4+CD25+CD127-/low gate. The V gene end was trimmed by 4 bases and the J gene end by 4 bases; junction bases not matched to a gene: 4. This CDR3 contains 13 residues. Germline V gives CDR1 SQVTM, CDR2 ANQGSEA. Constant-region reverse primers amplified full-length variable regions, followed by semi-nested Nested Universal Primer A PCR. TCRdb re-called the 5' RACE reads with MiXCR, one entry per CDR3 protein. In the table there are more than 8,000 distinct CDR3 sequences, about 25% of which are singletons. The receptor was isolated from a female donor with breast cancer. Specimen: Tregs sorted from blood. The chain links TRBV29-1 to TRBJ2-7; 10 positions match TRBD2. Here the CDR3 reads CSVVGSGRYEQYF. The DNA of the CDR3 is TGCAGCGTTGTCGGTAGCGGGAGGTACGAGCAGTACTTC.